Listed here is a single T cell receptor beta chain. CDR3 length: 14 amino acids. Germline CDR1 LNHDA, CDR2 SQIVND (reference sequence). Unmatched junction bases numbered 1, after V lost 6 bases and J lost 5 bases. This sample was included in a study of tumour-infiltrating T cells in Burkitt lymphoma. Study context: Repertoire clonality predicted overall and progression-free survival.

The assay was immunoSEQ multiplex PCR, and TCRdb's table has in-frame clones only and misses some. Of roughly 8,500 clones in the sample, less than 75% were seen once. This sequence was found in a human donor with diffuse large B-cell lymphoma. The gene calls are TRBV19 and TRBJ2-5; 15 bases map to TRBD2. The sequenced sample was tumor tissue. The CDR3 DNA sequence: TGTGCCAGTAGGGGACTAGCGGGGGGTGAGACCCAGTACTTC. Its translation: CASRGLAGGETQYF.